This T cell receptor beta chain stems from a study of T cells after yellow fever vaccination. Turning to the study itself: It was SMART-Seq v4 Ultra Low Input that prepared the fractions with low cell numbers.

The CDR3 spans 15 residues. With 5 bases removed from V and 4 bases from J, the gap between germline ends came to 16 bases. Germline CDR1 SEHNR, CDR2 FQNEAQ (reference sequence). Whole-study findings and limits: The CD4 and CD8 compartments had a small share of their clonotypes in common.

Notes on this clonotype: Its matching antigen is unknown.

Conversion of TCR transcripts into cDNA relied on 5'RACE template switching, which added a universal primer site and UMIs. One entry per CDR3 protein results from TCRdb running MiXCR on the 5' RACE reads. The sample carries fewer than 400,000 distinct CDR3 sequences, about 10% recorded once. V usage is TRBV7-9 and J usage is TRBJ2-3; D perhaps matches TRBD2 (6 bases). The clonotype originates from a man aged 18 to 30 who received the YFV17D yellow fever vaccine. This specimen was CD4+ T cells sorted from PBMCs, taken 45 days after the yellow fever booster vaccination. CDR3 nucleotide sequence: TGTGCCAGCAGCCCCCGGGACTCGGACGCAGATACGCAGTATTTT. It specifies CASSPRDSDADTQYF. The whole variable domain, filled in from reference TRBV7-9 and TRBJ2-3, reads DTGVSQNPRHKITKRGQNVTFRCDPISEHNRLYWYRQTLGQGPEFLTYFQNEAQLEKSRLLSDRFSAERPKGSFSTLEIQRTEQGDSAMYLCASSPRDSDADTQYFGPGTRLTVL.